Detailed here is one T cell receptor (beta chain). The entry originates in a study of blood T cell repertoires in COVID-19. TCRdb's copy holds only in-frame clones and misses some; the assay was immunoSEQ multiplex PCR. The sample yields about 290,000 clones, about 85% seen once. CDR3 length equals 15 residues. Germline V gives CDR1 GTSNPN, CDR2 SVGIG (reference sequence). V was trimmed by 0 bases and J by 2 bases, leaving 11 bases between them. This sequence joins TRBV30 and TRBJ1-5; D gene uncertain. Sequenced: peripheral blood. The TCR was taken from a woman aged 45-59 years with active or convalescent COVID-19. The CDR3 spells CAWSVRGLGNQPQHF. The CDR3 DNA reads TGTGCCTGGAGTGTAAGAGGGCTGGGCAATCAGCCCCAGCATTTT.